The TCR beta chain described here comes from a study of a mutant IDH1 vaccine in newly diagnosed glioma. Turning to the study itself: Beforehand, treatment had been radiotherapy, temozolomide, or both; the majority received both.

Time point here: baseline, week 1 (first vaccination visit). The treatment is: pre-vaccination baseline after standard-of-care therapy. As to this clone: Its antigen is as yet unknown.

Germline V lookup: CDR1 SGHAT, CDR2 FQNNGV. The CDR3 runs to 15 residues. Trimming removed 1 base at V and 4 bases at J, with 10 bases between. Whole-study results and caveats: The study observed vaccine-induced immune responses in about 93% of patients.

The data were produced by immunoSEQ multiplex PCR, yet TCRdb's version contains in-frame clones alone and is incomplete. The sample carries tens of thousands of clones, about nine tenths recorded once. This TCR was recovered from a man in his fifties or sixties with glioma. The specimen was PBMCs, collected from a glioma patient treated with radiotherapy, temozolomide or both. This chain uses TRBV11-2 with TRBJ1-4; no clear D gene. CDR3 in amino acids: CASSLGGTGNEKLFF. As DNA, the CDR3 is TGTGCCAGCAGCTTAGGTGGAACCGGTAATGAAAAACTGTTTTTT.